What follows describes a single TCR beta chain. Authors' data handling: The assay estimated nucleated cells by amplifying reference gene primers. TCRdb keeps only in-frame clones here, not all; method: immunoSEQ multiplex PCR. D and trimming were read from the DNA, whereas the V and J calls and clone size are those reported in that table. The sample consists of roughly 55,000 clones, around four fifths of them appearing once. The data originate from a study of blood T cell repertoires in COVID-19. Study-wide background: The samples span acute and convalescent COVID-19 from the United States, Italy and Spain. PBMCs, B-cell-depleted T cells, or T cells were the source of the cDNA or gDNA that made up the material.

V lost 7 bases and J 3 bases, leaving 11 bases between the germline ends. Germline assignment: CDR1 MNHEY and CDR2 SVGAGI. The CDR3 is 13 residues long. The J gene is TRBJ2-3, the V gene TRBV6-5; TRBD1 might be the D (6 bases). Material for sequencing was peripheral blood. The source of this sequence is a woman in her fifties or sixties with acute or convalescent COVID-19. CDR3 loop: CASKSGQTDTQYF. As DNA, the CDR3 is TGTGCCAGCAAGTCGGGACAAACAGATACGCAGTATTTT.